The rows below give T cell receptor beta chains drawn from one sample of a study of cytomegalovirus exposure and HLA in healthy donors. Sequenced by immunoSEQ multiplex PCR; TCRdb stores in-frame clones only, minus some. The sample contains more than 95,000 clones, less than 80% of which appear only once. Sequencing was performed on PBMCs. Receptor source: a man aged 35 to 55 in good health and CMV-seropositive. Each CDR3 is given with its conserved first and last residue.

V	J	CDR3
TRBV10-3	TRBJ2-7	CAIGTGASYEQYF
TRBV7-6	TRBJ2-1	CASSLELAGPAEQFF
TRBV10-3	TRBJ2-2	CAISEAQGGTGELFF
TRBV9	TRBJ2-7	CASSVGQGVSYEQYF
TRBV4-1	TRBJ2-3	CASRTTRARGPDTQYF
TRBV9	TRBJ2-3	CASSFSGAQDTQYF
TRBV5-1	TRBJ1-3	CASSFGPGSGNTIYF
TRBV6-6	TRBJ1-5	CASSYKVQGAGQPQHF
TRBV30	TRBJ2-3	CAWSLREVTQYF
TRBV11-3	TRBJ2-6	CASSYGTAGANVLTF
TRBV6-1	TRBJ2-1	CASSGGLNNEQFF
TRBV2	TRBJ2-1	CASSEPGLAGNYNEQFF